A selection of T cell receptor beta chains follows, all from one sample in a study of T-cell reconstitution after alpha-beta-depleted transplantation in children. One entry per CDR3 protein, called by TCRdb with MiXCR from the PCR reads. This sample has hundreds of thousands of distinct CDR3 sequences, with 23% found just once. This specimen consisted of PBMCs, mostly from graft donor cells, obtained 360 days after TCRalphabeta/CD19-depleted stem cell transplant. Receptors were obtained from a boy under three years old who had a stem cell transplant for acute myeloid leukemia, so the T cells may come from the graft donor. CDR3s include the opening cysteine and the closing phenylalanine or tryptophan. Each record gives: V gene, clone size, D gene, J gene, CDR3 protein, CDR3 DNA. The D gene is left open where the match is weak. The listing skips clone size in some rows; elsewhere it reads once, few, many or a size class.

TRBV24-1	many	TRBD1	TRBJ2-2	CATSDRRQGARTGELFF	TGTGCCACCAGTGATCGAAGACAGGGGGCCCGGACCGGGGAGCTGTTTTTT
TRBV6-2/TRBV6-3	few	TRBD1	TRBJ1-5	CASSPRRTGGNQPQHF	TGTGCCAGCAGTCCCCGGAGGACAGGCGGCAATCAGCCCCAGCATTTT
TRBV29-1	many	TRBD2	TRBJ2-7	CSVRGLAGMGEQYF	TGCAGCGTGAGGGGACTAGCGGGCATGGGAGAGCAGTACTTC
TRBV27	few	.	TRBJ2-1	CASSPASPDSYNEQFF	TGTGCCAGCAGCCCCGCTAGCCCAGATTCCTACAATGAGCAGTTCTTC
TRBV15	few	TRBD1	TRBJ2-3	CATSDPGTGGTDTQYF	TGTGCCACCAGCGATCCCGGGACAGGGGGAACAGATACGCAGTATTTT
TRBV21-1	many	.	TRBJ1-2	CASSNQDRDSFYGYTF	TGTGCCAGCAGCAACCAGGACCGGGACTCGTTCTATGGCTACACCTTC
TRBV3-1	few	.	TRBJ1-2	CASSQDQQGGGYTF	TGTGCCAGCAGCCAAGATCAACAGGGAGGCGGCTACACCTTC
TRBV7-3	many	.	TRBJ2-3	CASSLGITDTQYF	TGTGCCAGCAGCTTAGGGATCACAGATACGCAGTATTTT
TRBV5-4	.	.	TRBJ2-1	CASSFGYKSSYNEQFF	TGTGCCAGCAGCTTTGGATACAAGAGCTCCTACAATGAGCAGTTCTTC
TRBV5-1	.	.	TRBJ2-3	CASSLASRDTQYF	TGCGCCAGCAGCTTGGCCTCAAGGGATACGCAGTATTTT
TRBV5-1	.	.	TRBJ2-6	CASSHTGSPRSGANVLTF	TGCGCCAGCAGCCATACAGGGTCTCCCCGCTCTGGGGCCAACGTCCTGACTTTC
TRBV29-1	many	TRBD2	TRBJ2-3	CSASGGNTDTQYF	TGCAGCGCTAGCGGGGGAAATACAGATACGCAGTATTTT
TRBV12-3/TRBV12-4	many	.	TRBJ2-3	CASSSPGGTNRDTQYF	TGTGCCAGCAGTTCCCCGGGTGGGACAAATAGGGATACGCAGTATTTT
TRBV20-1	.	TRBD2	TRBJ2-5	CSALEGSGGQETQYF	TGCAGTGCCCTCGAGGGTTCGGGGGGACAAGAGACCCAGTACTTC
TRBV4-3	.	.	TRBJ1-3	CASSQDHGFSGNTIYF	TGCGCCAGCAGCCAAGATCACGGCTTCTCTGGAAACACCATATATTTT
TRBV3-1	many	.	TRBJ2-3	CASSQDLARDTQYF	TGTGCCAGCAGCCAAGACCTAGCTCGAGATACGCAGTATTTT
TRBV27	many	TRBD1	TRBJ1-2	CASSFGTGVHGYTF	TGTGCCAGCAGTTTCGGGACAGGGGTCCATGGCTACACCTTC
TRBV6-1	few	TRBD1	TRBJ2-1	CASKSGTGTYNEQFF	TGTGCCAGCAAGTCCGGGACAGGTACCTACAATGAGCAGTTCTTC
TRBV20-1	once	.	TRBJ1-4	CSASERPATNEKLFF	TGCAGTGCTAGCGAGAGACCGGCAACTAATGAAAAACTGTTTTTT
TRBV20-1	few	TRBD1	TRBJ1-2	CSAPDWGQGRNGYTF	TGCAGTGCCCCAGATTGGGGACAGGGTAGGAATGGCTACACCTTC
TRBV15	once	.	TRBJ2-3	CATSRSGKLWTTDTQYF	TGTGCCACCAGCAGAAGTGGTAAGCTCTGGACCACAGATACGCAGTATTTT
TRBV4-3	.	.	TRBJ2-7	CASSQEAVQGISYEQYF	TGCGCCAGCAGCCAAGAAGCCGTTCAGGGCATCTCCTACGAGCAGTACTTC
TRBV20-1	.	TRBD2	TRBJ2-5	CSARSSGLADETQYF	TGCAGTGCTAGGTCTTCGGGACTAGCGGACGAGACCCAGTACTTC
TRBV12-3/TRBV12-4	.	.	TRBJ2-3	CATADTDTQYF	TGTGCCACCGCAGACACAGATACGCAGTATTTT
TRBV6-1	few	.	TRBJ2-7	CASTSRGGDDEQYF	TGTGCCAGCACCTCCCGAGGGGGGGACGACGAGCAGTACTTC
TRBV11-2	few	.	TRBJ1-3	CASSSSRAVRNTIYF	TGTGCCAGCAGCTCCTCTCGTGCAGTACGAAACACCATATATTTT
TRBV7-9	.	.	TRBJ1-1	CASSLTGSAEAFF	TGTGCCAGCAGCTTAACGGGGTCCGCTGAAGCTTTCTTT
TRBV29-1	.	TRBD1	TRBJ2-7	CSVEGDRGNEQYF	TGCAGCGTTGAGGGGGACAGGGGGAACGAGCAGTACTTC
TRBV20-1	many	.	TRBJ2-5	CSAPGTAFHGGAQYF	TGCAGTGCACCTGGGACAGCCTTCCACGGGGGGGCCCAGTACTTC
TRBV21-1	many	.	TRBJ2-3	CASSTRYRDRSTDTQYF	TGTGCCAGCAGCACCCGGTACCGGGACAGAAGCACAGATACGCAGTATTTT
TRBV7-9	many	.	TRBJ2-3	CASSNVDTQYF	TGTGCCAGCAGCAACGTGGATACGCAGTATTTT
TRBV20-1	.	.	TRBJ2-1	CSTGPRVHEQFF	TGCAGTACAGGCCCCCGCGTTCATGAGCAGTTCTTC
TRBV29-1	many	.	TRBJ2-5	CSVEQVRVGQETQYF	TGCAGCGTTGAACAAGTCCGGGTAGGACAAGAGACCCAGTACTTC
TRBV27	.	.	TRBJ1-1	CASSLSMRGARTEAFF	TGTGCCAGCAGTTTATCGATGAGGGGGGCCAGGACTGAAGCTTTCTTT
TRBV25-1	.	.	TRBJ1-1	CASSEHRAERAEAFF	TGTGCCAGCAGTGAACACAGGGCAGAGAGGGCTGAAGCTTTCTTT
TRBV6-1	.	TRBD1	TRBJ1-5	CASRPDRGNQPQHF	TGTGCCAGCAGACCGGACAGGGGCAATCAGCCCCAGCATTTT
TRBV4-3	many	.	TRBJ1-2	CASSQDRGDYGYTF	TGTGCCAGCAGCCAAGATCGCGGGGATTACGGCTACACCTTC
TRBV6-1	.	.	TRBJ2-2	CASSESFPTGELFF	TGTGCCAGCAGTGAATCCTTCCCCACCGGGGAGCTGTTTTTT
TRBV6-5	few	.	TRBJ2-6	CASSYSSGRGGANVLTF	TGTGCCAGCAGTTACTCCAGCGGGCGCGGTGGGGCCAACGTCCTGACTTTC
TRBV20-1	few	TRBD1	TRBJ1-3	CSASGQAGNTIYF	TGCAGTGCTTCAGGACAGGCTGGAAACACCATATATTTT
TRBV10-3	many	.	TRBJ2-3	CAISEQAGTDTQYF	TGTGCCATCAGCGAACAGGCCGGCACAGATACGCAGTATTTT
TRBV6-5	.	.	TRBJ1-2	CASSYPQGRYTF	TGTGCCAGCAGTTACCCACAGGGACGGTACACCTTC
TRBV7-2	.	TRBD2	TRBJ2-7	CASSFPSGGSYEQYF	TGTGCCAGCAGCTTCCCTAGCGGGGGCTCCTACGAGCAGTACTTC
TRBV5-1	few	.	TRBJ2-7	CASSGLAAGREQYF	TGCGCCAGCAGTGGTCTAGCCGCGGGAAGGGAGCAGTACTTC
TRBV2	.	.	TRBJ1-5	CASSEIGGMSNQPQHF	TGTGCCAGCAGTGAAATCGGGGGGATGAGCAATCAGCCCCAGCATTTT
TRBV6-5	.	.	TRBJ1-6	CASSLGLPIYNSPLHF	TGTGCCAGCAGTTTAGGGCTCCCGATCTATAATTCACCCCTCCACTTT
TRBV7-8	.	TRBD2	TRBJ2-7	CASSSVAGVDYEQYF	TGTGCCAGCAGCTCCGTAGCGGGAGTCGACTACGAGCAGTACTTC
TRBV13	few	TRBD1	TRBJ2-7	CASSYGQGEYEQYF	TGTGCCAGCAGCTACGGACAGGGGGAATACGAGCAGTACTTC
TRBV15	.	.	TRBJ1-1	CATSGFRNTEAFF	TGTGCCACCAGCGGCTTCAGGAACACTGAAGCTTTCTTT
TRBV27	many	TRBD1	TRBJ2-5	CASSLVTGGQETQYF	TGTGCCAGCAGTTTAGTAACAGGGGGGCAAGAGACCCAGTACTTC
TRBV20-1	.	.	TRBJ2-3	CSARGPRQVLATDTQYF	TGCAGTGCTAGAGGCCCACGACAGGTTCTTGCCACAGATACGCAGTATTTT
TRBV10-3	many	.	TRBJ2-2	CAISWTRDSNPTGELFF	TGTGCCATCTCATGGACTAGGGACAGCAACCCAACCGGGGAGCTGTTTTTT
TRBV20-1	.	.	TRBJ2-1	CSARSDSTYNEQFF	TGCAGTGCTAGATCGGACTCCACCTACAATGAGCAGTTCTTC
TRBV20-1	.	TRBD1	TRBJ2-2	CSARGQGENTGELFF	TGCAGTGCTCGAGGACAGGGAGAGAACACCGGGGAGCTGTTTTTT
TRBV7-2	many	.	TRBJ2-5	CASSLHLGETQYF	TGTGCCAGCAGCTTACATTTGGGAGAGACCCAGTACTTC